Listed here are 20 T cell receptor beta chains from one sample, sequenced in a study of shared clonotypes between healthy human individuals. TCRdb keeps only in-frame clones here, not all; method: immunoSEQ multiplex PCR. This repertoire shows more than 1.2 million clones, about 98.5% found once; its top ten account for 0.36%. The sequenced material came from naive CD4+ T cells sorted from blood. The subset denotes: CD45RA+ positively selected. Source of these receptors: a man aged 30 to 39 in good health.

With regard to this clone: One junction end does not reproduce the germline sequence, and a read error may be involved. This chain joins TRBV7-8 and TRBJ2-1, with unresolved D. The CDR3 covers 16 residues. Germline V gives CDR1 SGHVS, CDR2 FQNEAQ. The CDR3 region has the DNA TGTGCCAGCAGCGTAGCAGGAAAACTCCGGAGCAATGAGCAGTTCTTC. This sequence encodes CASSVAGKLRSNEQFF.

The chain couples TRBV5-5 to TRBJ1-5; tentatively, D is TRBD1 (6 bases). The CDR3 is 16 residues long. Germline lookup yields CDR1 SGHKS and CDR2 YYEKEE (reference sequence). Trimming took off 1 base at V and 1 base at J, with 12 bases between the two ends. CDR3 residues: CASSLSGQGSNQPQHF. The CDR3 DNA reads as TGTGCCAGCAGCTTGTCCGGTCAGGGGAGCAATCAGCCCCAGCATTTT. The variable domain in full, with the rest retrieved from reference TRBV5-5 and TRBJ1-5, is DAGVTQSPTHLIKTRGQQVTLRCSPISGHKSVSWYQQVLGQGPQFIFQYYEKEERGRGNFPDRFSARQFPNYSSELNVNALLLGDSALYLCASSLSGQGSNQPQHFGDGTRLSIL.

The genes are TRBV27 and TRBJ2-3; D is perhaps TRBD2 (6 bases). Per the germline V gene, CDR1 is MNHEY and CDR2 is SMNVEV (reference sequence). Trimming removed 4 bases at V and 2 bases at J, with 13 bases between. The CDR3 has 15 residues. CDR3 DNA sequence: TGTGCCAGCAGTTCCCAACTAGCTATCACAGATACGCAGTATTTT. Translating gives CASSSQLAITDTQYF.

The V and J genes are TRBV10-1 and TRBJ2-7, with a weak D call TRBD1 (5 bases). Per the germline V gene, CDR1 is WNHNN and CDR2 is SYGVQD (reference sequence). This CDR3 spans 13 amino acids. Trimming removed 6 bases from V and 3 bases from J, with 12 bases in between. CDR3 sequence: CASSRADNYEQYF. The CDR3 DNA reads TGCGCCAGCAGCAGGGCGGACAACTACGAGCAGTACTTC.

The chain joins TRBV5-1 to TRBJ2-3; 8 bases line up with TRBD2. After removal of 3 bases from V and 4 bases from J, the junction contained 7 bases not matched to a gene. Germline V CDR1 and CDR2: SGHRS, YFSETQ. The CDR3 runs 15 residues. CDR3 residues: CASSSGGRIPDTQYF. The CDR3 nucleotides are TGCGCCAGCAGCTCGGGGGGGAGGATCCCAGATACGCAGTATTTT. The full variable domain, in which reference TRBV5-1 and TRBJ2-3 provide the parts outside the CDR3, is KAGVTQTPRYLIKTRGQQVTLSCSPISGHRSVSWYQQTPGQGLQFLFEYFSETQRNKGNFPGRFSGRQFSNSRSEMNVSTLELGDSALYLCASSSGGRIPDTQYFGPGTRLTVL.

J is TRBJ1-1 and V is TRBV28; possibly TRBD1 for D (5 bases). The CDR3 covers 14 residues. The V end was cut by 5 bases, the J end by 6 bases, with 16 bases between. Germline V gives CDR1 MDHEN, CDR2 SYDVKM. CDR3 sequence reads: CASSPPGGAPEAFF. The CDR3 region has the DNA TGTGCCAGCAGTCCCCCCGGAGGGGCGCCTGAAGCTTTCTTT.

The V and J genes are TRBV28 and TRBJ2-1, with D uncertain. Trimming removed 5 bases from V and 6 bases from J, with 14 bases in between. Per the germline V gene, CDR1 is MDHEN and CDR2 is SYDVKM. This CDR3 spans 14 amino acids. CDR3 loop: CASSPSVVGNEQFF. The CDR3 DNA sequence: TGTGCCAGCAGTCCGTCGGTAGTTGGCAATGAGCAGTTCTTC. Using reference TRBV28 and TRBJ2-1 for the parts outside the CDR3, the full variable domain is DVKVTQSSRYLVKRTGEKVFLECVQDMDHENMFWYRQDPGLGLRLIYFSYDVKMKEKGDIPEGYSVSREKKERFSLILESASTNQTSMYLCASSPSVVGNEQFFGPGTRLTVL.

This chain links TRBV6-5 with TRBJ2-1; D call uncertain. The V and J ends lost 6 bases and 8 bases respectively, with 11 bases between them. This CDR3 has 12 residues. Per the germline V gene, CDR1 is MNHEY and CDR2 is SVGAGI. The CDR3 nucleotides are TGTGCCAGCAGCCAAAAGGGTGATGAGCAGTTCTTC. Its protein is CASSQKGDEQFF.

The J gene is TRBJ2-7, the V gene TRBV11-1; 7 bases align to TRBD1. The trim removed 5 bases at V and 5 bases at J, leaving 15 bases unmatched. Germline V gene sequence: CDR1 SGHAT, CDR2 FQDESV (reference sequence). The CDR3 consists of 16 residues. Here the CDR3 reads CASSPIPGQREHEQYF. DNA of the CDR3: TGTGCCAGCAGCCCTATACCGGGACAGAGGGAACACGAGCAGTACTTC.

With regard to this clone: The sample holds other DNA sequences that translate to the same CDR3. The genes are TRBV7-9 and TRBJ1-2; D is ambiguous. The length of the CDR3 is 11 residues. CDR1 and CDR2 (germline): SEHNR, FQNEAQ (reference sequence). V lost 5 bases, J lost 7 bases, and 8 bases lay in between. CDR3 DNA: TGTGCCAGCAGCCCTCGGGTTGGCTACACCTTC. It encodes CASSPRVGYTF.

The chain links TRBV25-1 to TRBJ1-3; the D gene is possibly TRBD1 (5 bases). The V end was cut by 1 base, the J end by 3 bases, with 19 bases between. From germline, CDR1 is MGHDK and CDR2 SYGVNS. The CDR3 is 18 residues long. As DNA, the CDR3 is TGTGCCAGCAGTGAATGGGACGTACTGGGGGGAGATGGAAACACCATATATTTT. It encodes CASSEWDVLGGDGNTIYF.

This clone has a single count. The J gene is TRBJ2-5, the V gene TRBV7-9, with a weak D call TRBD2 (7 bases). V was cut by 8 bases and J by 2 bases, with 21 bases left in between. The CDR3 totals 16 residues. Germline values: CDR1 SEHNR, CDR2 FQNEAQ (reference sequence). The CDR3 region is CASPPGAGGSQETQYF. The CDR3 DNA is TGTGCCAGCCCCCCGGGGGCGGGCGGGAGTCAAGAGACCCAGTACTTC. Full variable domain (missing parts from reference TRBV7-9 and TRBJ2-5): DTGVSQNPRHKITKRGQNVTFRCDPISEHNRLYWYRQTLGQGPEFLTYFQNEAQLEKSRLLSDRFSAERPKGSFSTLEIQRTEQGDSAMYLCASPPGAGGSQETQYFGPGTRLLVL.

The rearrangement uses TRBV11-3 and TRBJ2-1, with no clear D. The germline gives CDR1 SGHNT, CDR2 YENEEA. V lost 1 base, J lost 6 bases, and 13 bases lay in between. The CDR3 is 15 residues long. CDR3 amino acids: CASSLVGPGGNEQFF. In nucleotides, the CDR3 is TGTGCCAGCAGCTTAGTTGGGCCAGGCGGCAATGAGCAGTTCTTC.

The genes are TRBV30 and TRBJ1-4, with 10 positions matching TRBD1. Germline CDR1 is GTSNPN and CDR2 is SVGIG (reference sequence). The CDR3 is 15 residues long. V trimming: 4 bases; J trimming: 8 bases; junction bases outside the gene matches: 10. The DNA of the CDR3 is TGTGCCTGGAATCAAAGGACAGGGGGTGGAGAAAAACTGTTTTTT. Amino acid sequence: CAWNQRTGGGEKLFF.

Note on this clone: The sample has other DNA sequences that encode this CDR3 too. The chain is built from TRBV5-1 and TRBJ2-3, with no clear D. Germline loops: CDR1 SGHRS, CDR2 YFSETQ. The CDR3 is made up of 14 amino acids. The V and J ends lost 0 bases and 0 bases respectively, with 5 bases between them. CDR3: CASSLARSTDTQYF. As DNA, the CDR3 is TGCGCCAGCAGCTTGGCTAGAAGCACAGATACGCAGTATTTT. Drawing the rest from reference TRBV5-1 and TRBJ2-3, the complete variable domain is KAGVTQTPRYLIKTRGQQVTLSCSPISGHRSVSWYQQTPGQGLQFLFEYFSETQRNKGNFPGRFSGRQFSNSRSEMNVSTLELGDSALYLCASSLARSTDTQYFGPGTRLTVL.

V gene TRBV9 combines with J gene TRBJ2-3; no reliable D call. V was cut by 1 base and J by 2 bases, with 17 bases left in between. Looked up from germline, CDR1 is SGDLS and CDR2 is YYNGEE. This CDR3 is 17 amino acids long. CDR3 DNA: TGTGCCAGCAGCGTACTCCCCGACCGAGGTACCACAGATACGCAGTATTTT. It encodes CASSVLPDRGTTDTQYF.

The CDR3 here is CASSRTSGGPETQYF. CDR3 DNA sequence: TGCGCCAGCAGCCGGACTAGCGGGGGCCCCGAGACCCAGTACTTC. J is TRBJ2-5 and V is TRBV5-1; 13 nucleotides agree with TRBD2. Trimming removed 4 bases from V and 5 bases from J; junction bases left unmatched: 5. This CDR3 has 15 residues. From germline, CDR1 is SGHRS and CDR2 YFSETQ. Looking up the rest from reference TRBV5-1 and TRBJ2-5 gives the full variable domain: KAGVTQTPRYLIKTRGQQVTLSCSPISGHRSVSWYQQTPGQGLQFLFEYFSETQRNKGNFPGRFSGRQFSNSRSEMNVSTLELGDSALYLCASSRTSGGPETQYFGPGTRLLVL.

This clone was seen only once. The V gene is TRBV5-4, the J gene TRBJ2-3, with TRBD2 matching over 14 bases. V lost 4 bases to trimming and J lost 4 bases; unmatched junction nucleotides: 8. Germline V gene sequence: CDR1 SGHNT, CDR2 YYREEE (reference sequence). This CDR3 is 17 amino acids long. CDR3 region: CASSGVGTSGRSDTQYF. The CDR3 nucleotides read TGTGCCAGCAGCGGAGTTGGGACTAGCGGGAGATCAGATACGCAGTATTTT.

This rearrangement joins TRBV28 to TRBJ2-7, with 10 bases lining up with TRBD2. Losses at the gene ends were 7 bases for V and 7 bases for J; bases not matched to a gene: 7. The CDR3 is 13 amino acids. Germline V gene data show CDR1 as MDHEN and CDR2 as SYDVKM. CDR3 DNA sequence: TGTGCCAGCAAGGGTAGCGGGAGGTTTGAGCAGTACTTC. Amino acid sequence: CASKGSGRFEQYF.

The chain is built from TRBV19 and TRBJ2-3; no reliable D call. The CDR3 contains 15 residues. Germline V gene data show CDR1 as LNHDA and CDR2 as SQIVND (reference sequence). Deletions cut 4 bases from V and 0 bases from J, with 11 bases between. In nucleotides, the CDR3 is TGTGCCAGTAGTAAGAAGGTCAGGAGCACAGATACGCAGTATTTT. It yields the protein CASSKKVRSTDTQYF.